In this sample, the clone carrying this T cell receptor (beta chain) turned up a few times. The antigen is not known. The record originates from a study of vaccination and CD4 T cells after COVID-19. Treatment reported: approximately 11-day PBMC culture with coronavirus spike peptide pools or control peptides (ViraFEST assay). Expansion of antigen-specific T cells with peptide pools by ViraFEST preceded sequencing of TCRs. At the Johns Hopkins FTIC core, DNA taken from cultured CD4+ T cells was sequenced by way of the Oncomine TCR Beta short-read assay. TCRdb processed the PCR reads anew with MiXCR; each CDR3 protein has one entry. The table records 13,000 or so distinct CDR3 sequences, about 40% of them present only once. The TCR comes from a human donor who had recovered from COVID-19. The specimen comprised CD4+ T cells from blood, cultured in vitro, sampled after SARS-CoV-2 vaccination.

This chain's CDR3 is CASSDEVAREQYF. The CDR3 DNA reads TGTGCCAGCAGTGACGAAGTAGCTAGGGAGCAGTACTTC. The chain couples TRBV6-1 to TRBJ2-7; no clear D. The CDR3 has 13 residues. Trimming removed 3 bases from V and 7 bases from J, with 13 bases in between. Germline CDR1 MNHNS, CDR2 SASEGT.